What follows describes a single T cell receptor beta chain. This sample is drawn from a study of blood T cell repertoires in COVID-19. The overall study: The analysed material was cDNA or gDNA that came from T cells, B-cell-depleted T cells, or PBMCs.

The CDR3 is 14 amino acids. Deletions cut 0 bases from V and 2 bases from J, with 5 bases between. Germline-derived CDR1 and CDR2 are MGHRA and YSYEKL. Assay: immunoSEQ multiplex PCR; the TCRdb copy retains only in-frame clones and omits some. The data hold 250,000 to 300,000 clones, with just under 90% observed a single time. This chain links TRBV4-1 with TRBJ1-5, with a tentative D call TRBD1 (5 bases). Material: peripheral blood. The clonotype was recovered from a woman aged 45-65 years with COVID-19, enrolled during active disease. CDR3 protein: CASSQEGGNQPQHF. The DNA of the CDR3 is TGCGCCAGCAGCCAAGAAGGGGGCAATCAGCCCCAGCATTTT.